This passage covers 27 T cell receptor beta chains from one sample sequenced in a study of cytomegalovirus exposure and HLA in healthy donors. Use of 60 Vbeta and 13 Jbeta primers characterized the PCR. The protocol was immunoSEQ multiplex PCR, while the TCRdb copy is restricted to in-frame clones and leaves out a portion. This table holds some 200,000 clones. Material for sequencing was PBMCs. These receptors were taken from a girl aged 2-15 years in good health and CMV-seropositive.

This chain uses TRBV27 with TRBJ1-1, with D unresolved. Trimming shortened V by 3 bases and J by 0 bases, and 8 bases separated the two germline ends. The CDR3 is 14 residues long. CDR1 and CDR2 from the germline V gene are MNHEY and SMNVEV (reference sequence). This CDR3 is CASSLRALNTEAFF. Here the CDR3 DNA reads TGTGCCAGCAGTTTGCGAGCCCTGAACACTGAAGCTTTCTTT.

The rearrangement uses TRBV28 and TRBJ2-5; a possible D gene is TRBD2 (5 bases). This CDR3 region has 13 residues. Germline CDR1 is MDHEN and CDR2 is SYDVKM. Trimming removed 8 bases from V and 5 bases from J, with 15 bases in between. The CDR3, as DNA: TGTGCCAGCCGCCGGGGAGCTGTGGAGACCCAGTACTTC. It translates to CASRRGAVETQYF.

The V gene is TRBV5-4, the J gene TRBJ1-2; the match to TRBD1 covers 10 bases. J lost 4 bases, V lost 7 bases, and 16 bases had no gene match. The length of the CDR3 is 17 residues. The germline gives CDR1 SGHNT, CDR2 YYREEE (reference sequence). CDR3 residues: CASPPPGQGPLLYGYTF. In nucleotides, the CDR3 is TGTGCCAGCCCCCCTCCGGGACAGGGGCCGCTCCTCTATGGCTACACCTTC.

The chain has TRBV7-9 and TRBJ2-7, with 7 bases matching TRBD1. Germline V CDR1 and CDR2: SEHNR, FQNEAQ (reference sequence). The CDR3 runs 14 residues. Unmatched junction bases numbered 6, after V lost 2 bases and J lost 5 bases. CDR3 nucleotides: TGTGCCAGCAGCTTATCGGACAGGAGCCACGAGCAGTACTTC. Protein sequence: CASSLSDRSHEQYF.

The chain links TRBV15 to TRBJ1-1; 7 bases are shared with TRBD1. CDR1 is LNHNV and CDR2 is YYDKDF in the germline V gene (reference sequence). The V gene end was trimmed by 3 bases and the J gene end by 0 bases; junction bases not matched to a gene: 13. This CDR3 is 18 amino acids long. The CDR3 coding sequence is TGTGCCACCAGCAGGATCCCCTGGGACAGCGAAATGAACACTGAAGCTTTCTTT. It specifies CATSRIPWDSEMNTEAFF.

This chain uses TRBV5-4 with TRBJ2-1, with D possibly TRBD2 on 5 matching bases. The CDR3 length is 12 residues. Per germline, CDR1 SGHNT and CDR2 YYREEE (reference sequence). Between the trimmed V and J ends, which lost 7 bases and 10 bases, there was a span of 15 bases. The CDR3 loop is CASSYLTGEQFF. CDR3 DNA: TGTGCCAGCTCTTATCTGACGGGGGAGCAGTTCTTC.

This chain uses TRBV10-2 with TRBJ1-3; 7 nucleotides agree with TRBD1. The germline gives CDR1 WSHSY, CDR2 SAAADI. The CDR3 consists of 16 residues. The trim removed 3 bases at V and 5 bases at J, leaving 10 bases unmatched. The CDR3 is CASSENRDSLRNTIYF. CDR3 nucleotide sequence: TGCGCCAGCAGTGAAAATAGGGACAGCCTCAGAAACACCATATATTTT.

The chain is built from TRBV2 and TRBJ2-7; 10 nucleotides align to TRBD1. Trimming removed 5 bases from V and 4 bases from J; junction bases left unmatched: 5. Per germline, CDR1 SNHLY and CDR2 FYNNEI. This CDR3 has 14 residues. The CDR3, as DNA: TGTGCCAGCAGTATGACAGGGGGCGGTTACGAGCAGTACTTC. It codes for CASSMTGGGYEQYF.

The chain recombines TRBV19 with TRBJ1-2, with D unclear. The germline CDR1 and CDR2 sequences are LNHDA and SQIVND (reference sequence). The CDR3 length is 16 residues. Trimming shortened V by 6 bases and J by 2 bases, and 19 bases separated the two germline ends. As DNA, the CDR3 is TGTGCCAGTAGCCCGAGCGGGGTTGGGGAGAACTATGGCTACACCTTC. This gives the protein CASSPSGVGENYGYTF.

The rearrangement joins TRBV9 to TRBJ2-5; D may be TRBD1 (6 bases). This CDR3 spans 15 amino acids. V was pared by 0 bases and J by 5 bases, with 14 bases between. CDR1 is SGDLS and CDR2 is YYNGEE in the germline V gene. The DNA of the CDR3 is TGTGCCAGCAGCGTAGAACAGGGATCCTTGGAGACCCAGTACTTC. It yields the protein CASSVEQGSLETQYF.

The CDR3 region has the DNA TGTGCCAGCAGCGCAACGGTGAACACTGAAGCTTTCTTT. It encodes CASSATVNTEAFF. V and J are TRBV5-4 and TRBJ1-1; D call uncertain. The CDR3 is made up of 13 amino acids. V lost 4 bases and J 0 bases, leaving 7 bases between the germline ends. Germline V gene lookup returns CDR1 SGHNT and CDR2 YYREEE (reference sequence).

CDR3 amino acids: CASSYAIYGYTF. The CDR3 DNA is TGTGCCAGCAGTTACGCGATCTATGGCTACACCTTC. The chain combines TRBV28 with TRBJ1-2; D gene ambiguous. Germline V CDR1 and CDR2: MDHEN, SYDVKM. The CDR3 runs 12 residues. Between the trimmed V and J ends, which lost 4 bases and 4 bases, there was a span of 7 bases.

This chain uses TRBV7-9 with TRBJ2-4; D gene uncertain. The V and J ends lost 1 base and 0 bases respectively, with 10 bases between them. Germline CDR1 and CDR2: SEHNR and FQNEAQ (reference sequence). The CDR3 is 16 residues long. In nucleotides, the CDR3 is TGTGCCAGCAGCTTAGTCGGTCTCCAAGCCAAAAACATTCAGTACTTC. Translated: CASSLVGLQAKNIQYF.

The chain recombines TRBV2 with TRBJ2-1; possible D gene TRBD1, 6 bases. This CDR3 has 13 residues. The germline V gene has CDR1 SNHLY and CDR2 FYNNEI. Trimming pared 6 bases from V and 3 bases from J, leaving 9 bases between. The CDR3 nucleotides are TGTGCCAGCAGGGACAGTTACTACAATGAGCAGTTCTTC. This sequence encodes CASRDSYYNEQFF. Variable domain in full (rest from reference TRBV2 and TRBJ2-1): EPEVTQTPSHQVTQMGQEVILRCVPISNHLYFYWYRQILGQKVEFLVSFYNNEISEKSEIFDDQFSVERPDGSNFTLKIRSTKLEDSAMYFCASRDSYYNEQFFGPGTRLTVL.

This chain uses TRBV6-5 with TRBJ1-1; the D gene is possibly TRBD1 (6 bases). Germline V gene lookup returns CDR1 MNHEY and CDR2 SVGAGI. V lost 8 bases to trimming and J lost 0 bases, with 10 bases between them. This CDR3 comprises 13 residues. In DNA, the CDR3 is TGTGCCAGCGGTGGGGACATGAACACTGAAGCTTTCTTT. It codes for CASGGDMNTEAFF.

The chain recombines TRBV28 with TRBJ2-7; TRBD1 matches 8 bases. With V trimmed by 8 bases and J by 6 bases, 9 bases remained unmatched. The CDR3 loop spans 13 amino acids. Germline V gene data show CDR1 as MDHEN and CDR2 as SYDVKM. The CDR3 nucleotides read TGTGCCAGCGAACAGGGGGGCTATCTCGAGCAGTACTTC. Its protein product is CASEQGGYLEQYF.

The chain uses TRBV5-6 and TRBJ2-5; tentatively, D is TRBD1 (6 bases). V shed 2 bases and J shed 0 bases, with 11 bases lying between them. The CDR3 is 15 residues long. Looked up from germline, CDR1 is SGHDT and CDR2 is YYEEEE. CDR3 coding DNA: TGTGCCAGCAGCTTCCGGGACACCAACCAAGAGACCCAGTACTTC. Its translation: CASSFRDTNQETQYF.

The V gene is TRBV9, the J gene TRBJ2-7; D may be TRBD2 (6 bases). The V end lost 0 bases, the J end lost 7 bases, and 20 bases lay between the germline ends. Germline loops: CDR1 SGDLS, CDR2 YYNGEE. The CDR3 extends over 16 amino acids. The CDR3 protein is CASSVDGGVGLREQYF. The CDR3 bases are TGTGCCAGCAGCGTAGACGGGGGAGTAGGGTTAAGGGAGCAGTACTTC.

The chain joins TRBV30 to TRBJ2-1; tentatively, D is TRBD2 (6 bases). This CDR3 is 15 amino acids long. Trimming stripped 2 bases from V and 4 bases from J, with 15 bases between. CDR1 is GTSNPN and CDR2 is SVGIG in the germline V gene (reference sequence). CDR3 protein: CAWSHPGDLYNEQFF. In DNA form, the CDR3 reads TGTGCCTGGAGTCATCCGGGGGACTTGTACAATGAGCAGTTCTTC.

Here the CDR3 reads CAWSSLDRGNTEAFF. The CDR3, as DNA: TGTGCCTGGAGTAGTCTCGACAGGGGGAACACTGAAGCTTTCTTT. The chain is built from TRBV30 and TRBJ1-1; 8 bases are shared with TRBD1. With V trimmed by 2 bases and J by 1 base, 6 bases remained unmatched. The CDR3 extends over 15 amino acids. Germline loops: CDR1 GTSNPN, CDR2 SVGIG (reference sequence). The variable domain in full, completed from reference TRBV30 and TRBJ1-1, reads SQTIHQWPATLVQPVGSPLSLECTVEGTSNPNLYWYRQAAGRGLQLLFYSVGIGQISSEVPQNLSASRPQDRQFILSSKKLLLSDSGFYLCAWSSLDRGNTEAFFGQGTRLTVV.

This chain uses TRBV15 with TRBJ2-5, with a weak D call TRBD1 (5 bases). The CDR3 spans 13 residues. Germline V gene data show CDR1 as LNHNV and CDR2 as YYDKDF (reference sequence). Trimming left V 6 bases short and J 8 bases short, with 16 bases between. CDR3 DNA: TGTGCCACCAGAGCAGGGTTCGGCGGAACCCAGTACTTC. Its protein is CATRAGFGGTQYF.

The CDR3 loop is CASSSGQQETQYF. CDR3 bases: TGCGCCAGCAGCTCAGGACAGCAAGAGACCCAGTACTTC. V is TRBV5-1 and J is TRBJ2-5, with D tentatively TRBD1 (6 bases). V lost 3 bases, J lost 2 bases, and 8 bases lay in between. CDR3 length equals 13 residues. Germline V lookup: CDR1 SGHRS, CDR2 YFSETQ.

The V call is TRBV7-9, the J call TRBJ1-2, with a tentative D call TRBD1 (5 bases). Germline CDR1 reads SEHNR; CDR2 reads FQNEAQ (reference sequence). V was trimmed by 3 bases and J by 2 bases, leaving 16 bases between them. The CDR3 covers 16 residues. This chain's CDR3 is CASSFNLFGANYGYTF. In DNA form, the CDR3 reads TGTGCCAGCAGCTTTAACCTCTTTGGGGCGAACTATGGCTACACCTTC.

The rearrangement uses TRBV5-1 and TRBJ2-5; 13 bases fit TRBD2. The end of the DNA fits TRBJ2-7 better, so the J call may be wrong. Per the germline V gene, CDR1 is SGHRS and CDR2 is YFSETQ. The CDR3 has 16 residues. CDR3 region: CASSDGLAGVLYEQYF. The CDR3 nucleotides read TGCGCCAGCAGCGACGGACTAGCGGGAGTCTTATACGAGCAGTACTTC.

V and J are TRBV25-1 and TRBJ2-7, with 8 bases lining up with TRBD2. CDR3 length: 13 residues. V dropped 2 bases and J dropped 6; count of bases not matched to a gene: 3. Per germline, CDR1 MGHDK and CDR2 SYGVNS. The CDR3 loop reads CASSEIAGIEQYF. The CDR3 nucleotides are TGTGCCAGCAGTGAAATAGCGGGGATCGAGCAGTACTTC.

The chain employs TRBV19 and TRBJ2-5, with 15 bases matching TRBD2. Per germline, CDR1 LNHDA and CDR2 SQIVND (reference sequence). The CDR3 length is 17 residues. The J segment lost 4 bases and the V segment lost 7 bases, leaving 10 bases of the junction unmatched. The chain's CDR3 is CASNAGPGLAGGETQYF. The CDR3 DNA follows: TGTGCCAGTAACGCCGGACCGGGACTAGCGGGAGGAGAGACCCAGTACTTC.

J is TRBJ2-1 and V is TRBV7-9; possibly TRBD2 for D (5 bases). CDR1 is SEHNR, CDR2 FQNEAQ, per germline (reference sequence). The CDR3 runs 17 residues. Trimming stripped 2 bases from V and 7 bases from J, with 21 bases between. The CDR3 here is CASSLFGFGLAENEQFF. The CDR3 region has the DNA TGTGCCAGCAGCTTATTCGGGTTTGGGCTAGCAGAGAATGAGCAGTTCTTC. Combining the CDR3 with reference TRBV7-9 and TRBJ2-1 gives the whole variable domain DTGVSQNPRHKITKRGQNVTFRCDPISEHNRLYWYRQTLGQGPEFLTYFQNEAQLEKSRLLSDRFSAERPKGSFSTLEIQRTEQGDSAMYLCASSLFGFGLAENEQFFGPGTRLTVL.